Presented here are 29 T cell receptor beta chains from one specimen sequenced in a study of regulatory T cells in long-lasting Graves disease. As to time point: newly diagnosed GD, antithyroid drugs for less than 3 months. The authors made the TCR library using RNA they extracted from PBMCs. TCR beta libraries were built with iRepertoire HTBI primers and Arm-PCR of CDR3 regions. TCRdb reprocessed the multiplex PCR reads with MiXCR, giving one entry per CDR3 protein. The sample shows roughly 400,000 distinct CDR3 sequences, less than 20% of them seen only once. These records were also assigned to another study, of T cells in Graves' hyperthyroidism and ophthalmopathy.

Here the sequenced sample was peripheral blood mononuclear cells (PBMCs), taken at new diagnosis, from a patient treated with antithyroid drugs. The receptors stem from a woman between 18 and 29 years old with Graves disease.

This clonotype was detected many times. The CDR3 region is CASSLSGGASLGTEAFF. In nucleotides, the CDR3 is TGTGCCAGCAGTTTATCGGGGGGCGCGAGTTTGGGTACTGAAGCTTTCTTT. This chain joins TRBV27 and TRBJ1-1; D perhaps matches TRBD1 (6 bases). The V end lost 0 bases, the J end lost 5 bases, and 19 bases lay between the germline ends. Germline V gene lookup returns CDR1 MNHEY and CDR2 SMNVEV (reference sequence). This CDR3 is 17 amino acids long.

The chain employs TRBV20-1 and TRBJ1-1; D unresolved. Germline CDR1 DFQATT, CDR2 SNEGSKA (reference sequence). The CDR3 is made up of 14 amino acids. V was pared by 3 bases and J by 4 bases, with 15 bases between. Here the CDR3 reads CSARGEGPGTEAFF. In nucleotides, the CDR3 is TGCAGTGCTAGGGGTGAGGGTCCCGGCACTGAAGCTTTCTTT.

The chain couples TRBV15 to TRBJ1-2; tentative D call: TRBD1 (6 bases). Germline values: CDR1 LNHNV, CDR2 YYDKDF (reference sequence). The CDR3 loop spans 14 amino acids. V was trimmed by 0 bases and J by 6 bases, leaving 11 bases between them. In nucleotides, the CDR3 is TGTGCCACCAGCAGAGATCTGCAGGGGAATGGCTACACCTTC. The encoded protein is CATSRDLQGNGYTF.

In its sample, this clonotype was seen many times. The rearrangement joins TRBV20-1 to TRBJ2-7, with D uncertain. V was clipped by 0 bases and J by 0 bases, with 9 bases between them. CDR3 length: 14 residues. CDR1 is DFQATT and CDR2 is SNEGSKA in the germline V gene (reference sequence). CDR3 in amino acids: CSARDADTSYEQYF. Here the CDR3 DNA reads TGCAGTGCTAGAGATGCTGACACCTCCTACGAGCAGTACTTC.

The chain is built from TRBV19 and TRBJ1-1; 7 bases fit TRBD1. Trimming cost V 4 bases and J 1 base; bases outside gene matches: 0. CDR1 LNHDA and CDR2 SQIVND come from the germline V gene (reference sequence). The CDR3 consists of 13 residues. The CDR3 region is CASSNRGNTEAFF. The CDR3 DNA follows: TGTGCCAGTAGTAACAGGGGGAACACTGAAGCTTTCTTT.

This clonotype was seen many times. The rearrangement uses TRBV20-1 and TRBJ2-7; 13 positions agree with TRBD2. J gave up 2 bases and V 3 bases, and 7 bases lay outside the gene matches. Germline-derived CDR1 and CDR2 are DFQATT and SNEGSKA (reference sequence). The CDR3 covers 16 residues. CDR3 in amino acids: CSASRLAGGIPYEQYF. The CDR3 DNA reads TGCAGTGCTAGCCGACTAGCGGGAGGTATCCCCTACGAGCAGTACTTC.

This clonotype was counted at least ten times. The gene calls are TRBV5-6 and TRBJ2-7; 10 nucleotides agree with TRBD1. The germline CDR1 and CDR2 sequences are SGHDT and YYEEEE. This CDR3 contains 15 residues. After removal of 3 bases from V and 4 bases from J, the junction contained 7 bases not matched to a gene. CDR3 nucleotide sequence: TGTGCCAGCAGCTGGGTGACAGGGGGCATTTACGAGCAGTACTTC. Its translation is CASSWVTGGIYEQYF. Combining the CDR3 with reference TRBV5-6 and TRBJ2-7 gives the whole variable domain DAGVTQSPTHLIKTRGQQVTLRCSPKSGHDTVSWYQQALGQGPQFIFQYYEEEERQRGNFPDRFSGHQFPNYSSELNVNALLLGDSALYLCASSWVTGGIYEQYFGPGTRLTVT.

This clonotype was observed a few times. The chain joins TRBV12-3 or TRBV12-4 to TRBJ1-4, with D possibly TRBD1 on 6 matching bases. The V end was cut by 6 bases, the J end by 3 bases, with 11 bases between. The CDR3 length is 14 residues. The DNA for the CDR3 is TGTGCCAGCAGCAACAGGGCGCCTAATGAAAAACTGTTTTTT. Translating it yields CASSNRAPNEKLFF.

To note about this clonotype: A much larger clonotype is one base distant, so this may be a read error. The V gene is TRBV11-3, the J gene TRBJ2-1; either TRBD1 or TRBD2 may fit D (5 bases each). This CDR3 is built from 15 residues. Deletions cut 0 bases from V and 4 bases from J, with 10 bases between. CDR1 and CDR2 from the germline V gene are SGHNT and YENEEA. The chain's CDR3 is CASSLDRERYNEQFF. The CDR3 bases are TGTGCCAGCAGCTTAGACAGGGAGCGTTACAATGAGCAGTTCTTC.

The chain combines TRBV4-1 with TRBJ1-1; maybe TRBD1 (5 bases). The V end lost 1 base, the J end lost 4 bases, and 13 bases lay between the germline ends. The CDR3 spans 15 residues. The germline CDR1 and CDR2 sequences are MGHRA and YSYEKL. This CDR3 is CASSQVRGEGTEAFF. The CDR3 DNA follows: TGCGCCAGCAGCCAAGTCCGGGGGGAGGGCACTGAAGCTTTCTTT.

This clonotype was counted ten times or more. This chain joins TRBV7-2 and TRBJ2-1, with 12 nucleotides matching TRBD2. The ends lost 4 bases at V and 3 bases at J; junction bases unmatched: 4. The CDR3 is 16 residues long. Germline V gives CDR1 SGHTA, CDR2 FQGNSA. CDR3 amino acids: CASSSLTSGSYNEQFF. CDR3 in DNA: TGTGCCAGCAGCTCTTTGACTAGCGGGAGCTACAATGAGCAGTTCTTC.

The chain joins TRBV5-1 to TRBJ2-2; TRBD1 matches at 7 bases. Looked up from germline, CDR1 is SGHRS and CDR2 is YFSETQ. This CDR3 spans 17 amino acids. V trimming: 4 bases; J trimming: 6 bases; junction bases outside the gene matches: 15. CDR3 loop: CASSKRTGVLLSGELFF. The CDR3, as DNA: TGCGCCAGCAGCAAAAGGACAGGAGTCCTCTTGTCCGGGGAGCTGTTTTTT.

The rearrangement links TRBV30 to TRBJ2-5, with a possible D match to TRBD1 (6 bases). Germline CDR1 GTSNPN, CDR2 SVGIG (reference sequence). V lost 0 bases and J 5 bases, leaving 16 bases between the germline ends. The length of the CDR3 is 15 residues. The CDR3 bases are TGTGCCTGGAGTGTATATCAGGGGCTGCGGGAGACCCAGTACTTC. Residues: CAWSVYQGLRETQYF.

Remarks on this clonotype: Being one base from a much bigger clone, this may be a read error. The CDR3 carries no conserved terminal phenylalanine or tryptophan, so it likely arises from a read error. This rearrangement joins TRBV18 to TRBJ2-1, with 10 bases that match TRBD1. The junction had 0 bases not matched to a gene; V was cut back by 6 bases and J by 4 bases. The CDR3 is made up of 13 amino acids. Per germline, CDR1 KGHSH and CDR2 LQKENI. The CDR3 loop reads CASSGQGYNEQFL. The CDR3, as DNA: TGTGCCAGCTCGGGACAGGGGTACAATGAGCAGTTCCTC.

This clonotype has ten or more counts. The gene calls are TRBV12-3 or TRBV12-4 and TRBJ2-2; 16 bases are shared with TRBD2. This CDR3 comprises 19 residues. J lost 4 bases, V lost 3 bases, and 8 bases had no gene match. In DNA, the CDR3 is TGTGCCAGCAGTTTCCCGGGACTAGCGGGAGGGCCGGGCACCGGGGAGCTGTTTTTT. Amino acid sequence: CASSFPGLAGGPGTGELFF.

CDR3 DNA sequence: TGCAGCTCGGGACACGTCGACACTGAAGCTTTCTTT. Residues: CSSGHVDTEAFF. The gene calls are TRBV29-1 and TRBJ1-1; weak D call: TRBD1 (6 bases). The CDR3 has 12 amino acids. V was clipped by 8 bases and J by 3 bases, with 13 bases between them. Germline CDR1 is SQVTM and CDR2 is ANQGSEA.

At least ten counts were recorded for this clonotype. The CDR3 DNA is TGTGCCAGCAGCCAAGTAGGGTCGAACACTGAAGCTTTCTTT. Protein product: CASSQVGSNTEAFF. The J gene is TRBJ1-1, the V gene TRBV3-1, with D hard to call. This CDR3 has 14 residues. The germline V gene encodes CDR1 LGHDT and CDR2 YNNKEL (reference sequence). The V end lost 1 base, the J end lost 1 base, and 7 bases lay between the germline ends.

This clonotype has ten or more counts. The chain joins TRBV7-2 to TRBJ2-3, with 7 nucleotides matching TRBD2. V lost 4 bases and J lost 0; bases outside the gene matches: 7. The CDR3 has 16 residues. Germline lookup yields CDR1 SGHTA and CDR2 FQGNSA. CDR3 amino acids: CASSSRVGGSTDTQYF. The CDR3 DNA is TGTGCCAGCAGCTCCCGGGTGGGGGGGAGCACAGATACGCAGTATTTT. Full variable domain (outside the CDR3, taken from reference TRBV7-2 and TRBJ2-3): GAGVSQSPSNKVTEKGKDVELRCDPISGHTALYWYRQSLGQGLEFLIYFQGNSAPDKSGLPSDRFSAERTGGSVSTLTIQRTQQEDSAVYLCASSSRVGGSTDTQYFGPGTRLTVL.

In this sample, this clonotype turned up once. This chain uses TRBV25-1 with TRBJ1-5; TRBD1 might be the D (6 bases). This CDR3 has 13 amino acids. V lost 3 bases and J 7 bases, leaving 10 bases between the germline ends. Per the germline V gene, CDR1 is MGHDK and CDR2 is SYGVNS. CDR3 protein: CASSDSQGQPQHF. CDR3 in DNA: TGTGCCAGCAGTGATTCCCAGGGGCAGCCCCAGCATTTT.

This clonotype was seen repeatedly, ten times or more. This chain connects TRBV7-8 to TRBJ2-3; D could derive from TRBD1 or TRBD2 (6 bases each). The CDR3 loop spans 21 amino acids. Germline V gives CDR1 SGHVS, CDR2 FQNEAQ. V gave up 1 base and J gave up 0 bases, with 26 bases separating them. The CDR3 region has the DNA TGTGCCAGCAGCTTAGGCCTCATGGGGGGCGTTGTGTCTTCTAGCACAGATACGCAGTATTTT. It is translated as CASSLGLMGGVVSSSTDTQYF. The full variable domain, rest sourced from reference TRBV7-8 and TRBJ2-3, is GAGVSQSPRYKVAKRGQDVALRCDPISGHVSLFWYQQALGQGPEFLTYFQNEAQLDKSGLPSDRFFAERPEGSVSTLKIQRTQQEDSAVYLCASSLGLMGGVVSSSTDTQYFGPGTRLTVL.

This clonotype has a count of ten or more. The CDR3 protein is CASSFALSRELYEQFF. As DNA, the CDR3 is TGTGCCAGCAGTTTTGCGCTATCGCGGGAGCTCTATGAGCAGTTCTTC. The chain employs TRBV12-3 or TRBV12-4 and TRBJ2-1, with 7 positions matching TRBD2. This CDR3 has 16 residues. V lost 3 bases to trimming and J lost 8 bases; unmatched junction nucleotides: 13.

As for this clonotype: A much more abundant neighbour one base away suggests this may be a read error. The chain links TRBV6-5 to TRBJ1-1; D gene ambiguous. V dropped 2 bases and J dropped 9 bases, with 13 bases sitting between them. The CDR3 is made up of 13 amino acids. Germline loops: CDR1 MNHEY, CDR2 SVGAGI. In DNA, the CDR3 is TGTGCCAGCAGTTACAGAGAAGGCCCCAAAGCTTTCTTT. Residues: CASSYREGPKAFF.

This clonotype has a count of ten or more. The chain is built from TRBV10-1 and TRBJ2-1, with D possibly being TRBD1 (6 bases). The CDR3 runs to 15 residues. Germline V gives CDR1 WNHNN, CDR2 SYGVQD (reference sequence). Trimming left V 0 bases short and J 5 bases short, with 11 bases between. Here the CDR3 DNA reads TGCGCCAGCAGTGAGTCTGAGGGGGACCACAATGAGCAGTTCTTC. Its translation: CASSESEGDHNEQFF.

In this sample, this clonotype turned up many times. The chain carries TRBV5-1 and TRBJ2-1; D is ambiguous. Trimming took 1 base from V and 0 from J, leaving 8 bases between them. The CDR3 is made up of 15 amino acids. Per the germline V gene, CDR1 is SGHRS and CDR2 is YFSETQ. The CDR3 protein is CASSLSGISYNEQFF. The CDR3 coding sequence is TGCGCCAGCAGCTTGTCTGGAATCTCCTACAATGAGCAGTTCTTC.

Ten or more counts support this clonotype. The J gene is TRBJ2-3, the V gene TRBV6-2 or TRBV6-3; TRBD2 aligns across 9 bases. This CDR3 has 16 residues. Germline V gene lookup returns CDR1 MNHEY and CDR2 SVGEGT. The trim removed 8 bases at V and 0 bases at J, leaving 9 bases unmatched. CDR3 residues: CASGASGALSTDTQYF. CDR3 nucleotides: TGTGCCAGCGGTGCTAGCGGGGCTCTTAGCACAGATACGCAGTATTTT.

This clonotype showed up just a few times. This CDR3 reads CASSIGTGHGETQYF. The CDR3 coding sequence is TGTGCCAGCAGTATAGGGACAGGTCACGGAGAGACCCAGTACTTC. V gene TRBV7-3 combines with J gene TRBJ2-5; 8 nucleotides match TRBD1. CDR1 and CDR2 (germline): SGHTA, FQGTGA. V shed 6 bases and J 4 bases; nucleotides not matched to a gene: 10. This CDR3 spans 15 amino acids.

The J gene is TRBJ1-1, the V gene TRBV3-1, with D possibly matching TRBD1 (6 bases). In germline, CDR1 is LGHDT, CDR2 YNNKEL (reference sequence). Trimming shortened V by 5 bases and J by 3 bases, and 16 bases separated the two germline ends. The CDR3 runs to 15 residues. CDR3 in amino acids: CASSLDPQGYTEAFF. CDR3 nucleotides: TGTGCCAGCAGCTTAGACCCTCAGGGGTACACTGAAGCTTTCTTT.

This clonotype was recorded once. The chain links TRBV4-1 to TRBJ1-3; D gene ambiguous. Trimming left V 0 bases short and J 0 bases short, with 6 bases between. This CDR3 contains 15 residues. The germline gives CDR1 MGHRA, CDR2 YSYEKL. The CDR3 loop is CASSQDGSSGNTIYF. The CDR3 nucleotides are TGCGCCAGCAGCCAAGATGGGAGCTCTGGAAACACCATATATTTT.

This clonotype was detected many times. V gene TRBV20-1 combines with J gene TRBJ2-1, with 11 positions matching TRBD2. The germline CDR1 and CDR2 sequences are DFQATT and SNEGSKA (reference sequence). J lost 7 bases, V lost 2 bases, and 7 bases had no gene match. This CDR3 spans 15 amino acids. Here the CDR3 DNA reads TGCAGTGCTAGACCACCGGGACTAGCGGTTAATGAGCAGTTCTTC. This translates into CSARPPGLAVNEQFF.